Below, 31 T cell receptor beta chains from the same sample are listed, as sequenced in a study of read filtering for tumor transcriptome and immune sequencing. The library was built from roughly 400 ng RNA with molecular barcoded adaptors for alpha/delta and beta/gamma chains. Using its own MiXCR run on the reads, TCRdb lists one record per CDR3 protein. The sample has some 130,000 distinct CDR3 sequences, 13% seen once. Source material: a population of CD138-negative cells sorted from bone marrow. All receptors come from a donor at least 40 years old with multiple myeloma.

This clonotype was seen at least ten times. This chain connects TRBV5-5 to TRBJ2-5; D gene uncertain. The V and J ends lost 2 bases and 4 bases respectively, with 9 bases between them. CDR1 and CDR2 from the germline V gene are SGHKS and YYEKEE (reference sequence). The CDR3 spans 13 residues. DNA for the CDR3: TGTGCCAGCAGCTTTGGATCCCCAGAGACCCAGTACTTC. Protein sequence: CASSFGSPETQYF.

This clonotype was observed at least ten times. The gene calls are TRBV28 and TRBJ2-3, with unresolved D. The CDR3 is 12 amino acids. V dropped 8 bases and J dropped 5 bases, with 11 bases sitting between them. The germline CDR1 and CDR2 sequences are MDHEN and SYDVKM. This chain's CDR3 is CASLRLGDTQYF. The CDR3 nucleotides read TGTGCCAGCCTGAGACTGGGAGATACGCAGTATTTT.

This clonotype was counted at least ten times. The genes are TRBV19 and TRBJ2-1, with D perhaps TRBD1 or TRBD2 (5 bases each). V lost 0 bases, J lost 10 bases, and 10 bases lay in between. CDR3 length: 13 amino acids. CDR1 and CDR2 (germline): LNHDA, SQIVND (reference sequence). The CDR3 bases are TGTGCCAGTAGTATAGAGGGGACGCGGGAGCAGTTCTTC. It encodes CASSIEGTREQFF.

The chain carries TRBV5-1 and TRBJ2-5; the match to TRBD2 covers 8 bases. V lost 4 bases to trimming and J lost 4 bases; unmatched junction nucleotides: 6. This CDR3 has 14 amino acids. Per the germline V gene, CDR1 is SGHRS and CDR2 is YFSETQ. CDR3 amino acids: CASSPGLGGETQYF. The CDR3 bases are TGCGCCAGCAGCCCGGGACTAGGAGGAGAGACCCAGTACTTC.

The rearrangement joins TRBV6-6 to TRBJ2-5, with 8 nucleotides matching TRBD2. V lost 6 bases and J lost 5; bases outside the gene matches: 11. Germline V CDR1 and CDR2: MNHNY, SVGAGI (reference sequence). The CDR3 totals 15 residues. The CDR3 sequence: CASSPSGTREETQYF. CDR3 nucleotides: TGTGCCAGCAGCCCATCCGGGACTAGAGAGGAGACCCAGTACTTC.

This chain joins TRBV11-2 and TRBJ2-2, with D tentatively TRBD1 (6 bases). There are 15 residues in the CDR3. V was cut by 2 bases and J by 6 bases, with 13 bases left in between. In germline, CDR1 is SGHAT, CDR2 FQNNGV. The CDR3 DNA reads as TGTGCCAGCAGCTTATTAGACAGGCTCTCCGGGGAGCTGTTTTTT. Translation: CASSLLDRLSGELFF.

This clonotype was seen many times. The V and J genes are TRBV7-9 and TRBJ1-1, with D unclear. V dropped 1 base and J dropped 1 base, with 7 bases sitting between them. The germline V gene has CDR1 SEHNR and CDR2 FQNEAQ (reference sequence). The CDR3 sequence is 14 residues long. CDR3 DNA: TGTGCCAGCAGCTTAGAACAAGGGAACACTGAAGCTTTCTTT. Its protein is CASSLEQGNTEAFF. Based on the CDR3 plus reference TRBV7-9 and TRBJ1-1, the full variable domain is DTGVSQNPRHKITKRGQNVTFRCDPISEHNRLYWYRQTLGQGPEFLTYFQNEAQLEKSRLLSDRFSAERPKGSFSTLEIQRTEQGDSAMYLCASSLEQGNTEAFFGQGTRLTVV.

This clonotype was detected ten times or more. CDR3 protein: CASSHRGSRRNTEAFF. For the CDR3, the DNA is TGTGCCAGCAGCCACAGGGGGAGCCGTAGGAACACTGAAGCTTTCTTT. This rearrangement joins TRBV7-8 to TRBJ1-1, with TRBD1 matching 8 bases. Per germline, CDR1 SGHVS and CDR2 FQNEAQ. The ends lost 5 bases at V and 1 base at J; junction bases unmatched: 9. The CDR3 is 16 amino acids.

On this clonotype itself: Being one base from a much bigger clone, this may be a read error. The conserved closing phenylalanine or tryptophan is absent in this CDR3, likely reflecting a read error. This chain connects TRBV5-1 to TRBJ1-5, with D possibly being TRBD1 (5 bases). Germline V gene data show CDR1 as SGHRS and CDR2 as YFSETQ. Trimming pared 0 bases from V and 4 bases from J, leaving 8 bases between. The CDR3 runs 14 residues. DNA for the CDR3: TGCGCCAGCAGCTTGGTGTCAGGGAATCAGCCCCAGCATTCT. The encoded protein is CASSLVSGNQPQHS.

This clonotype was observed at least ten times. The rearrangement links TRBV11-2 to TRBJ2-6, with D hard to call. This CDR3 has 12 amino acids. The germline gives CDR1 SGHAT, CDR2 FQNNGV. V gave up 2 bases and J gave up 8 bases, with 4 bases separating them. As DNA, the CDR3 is TGTGCCAGCAGCTTACCCTCCAACGTCCTGACTTTC. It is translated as CASSLPSNVLTF.

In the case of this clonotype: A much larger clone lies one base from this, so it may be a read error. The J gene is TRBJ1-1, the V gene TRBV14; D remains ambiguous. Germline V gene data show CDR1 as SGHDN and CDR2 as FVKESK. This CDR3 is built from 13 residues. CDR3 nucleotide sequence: TGTGCCGGCAGCCAAGATTTAAACACTGAAGCTTTCTTT. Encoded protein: CAGSQDLNTEAFF.

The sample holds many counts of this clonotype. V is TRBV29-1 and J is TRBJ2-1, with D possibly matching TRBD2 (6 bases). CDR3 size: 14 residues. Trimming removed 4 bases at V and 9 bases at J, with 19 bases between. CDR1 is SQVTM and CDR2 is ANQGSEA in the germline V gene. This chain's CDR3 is CSVGVSGVSSEQFF. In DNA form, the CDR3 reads TGCAGCGTTGGTGTTAGCGGTGTCTCTAGTGAGCAGTTCTTC.

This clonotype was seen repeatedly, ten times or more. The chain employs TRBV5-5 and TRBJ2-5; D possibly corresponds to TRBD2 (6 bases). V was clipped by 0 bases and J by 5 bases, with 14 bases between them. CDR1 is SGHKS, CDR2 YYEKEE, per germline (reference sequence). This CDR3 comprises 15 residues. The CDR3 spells CASSLVGRREETQYF. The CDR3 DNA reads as TGTGCCAGCAGCTTGGTAGGGCGCCGGGAGGAGACCCAGTACTTC.

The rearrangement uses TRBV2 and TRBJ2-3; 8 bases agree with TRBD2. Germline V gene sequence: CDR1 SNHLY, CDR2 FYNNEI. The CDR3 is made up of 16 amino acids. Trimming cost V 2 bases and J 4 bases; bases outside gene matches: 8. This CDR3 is CASSERSGRVADTQYF. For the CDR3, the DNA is TGTGCCAGCAGTGAAAGGAGCGGGAGAGTTGCAGATACGCAGTATTTT.

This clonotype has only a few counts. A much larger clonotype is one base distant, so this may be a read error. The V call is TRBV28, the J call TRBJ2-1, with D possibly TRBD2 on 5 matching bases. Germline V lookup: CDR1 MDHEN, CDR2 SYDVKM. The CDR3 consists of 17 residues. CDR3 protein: CASASFEGVSSYSEQFF. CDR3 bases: TGTGCCAGCGCGTCCTTCGAGGGCGTTAGCTCCTACAGTGAGCAGTTCTTC.

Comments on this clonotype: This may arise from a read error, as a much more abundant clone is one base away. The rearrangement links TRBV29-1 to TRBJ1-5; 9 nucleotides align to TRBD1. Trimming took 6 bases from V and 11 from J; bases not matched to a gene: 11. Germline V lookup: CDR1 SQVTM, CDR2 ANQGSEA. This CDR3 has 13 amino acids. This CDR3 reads CSVRGQGGGSQHF. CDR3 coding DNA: TGCAGCGTGAGGGGACAGGGTGGGGGGTCCCAGCATTTT.

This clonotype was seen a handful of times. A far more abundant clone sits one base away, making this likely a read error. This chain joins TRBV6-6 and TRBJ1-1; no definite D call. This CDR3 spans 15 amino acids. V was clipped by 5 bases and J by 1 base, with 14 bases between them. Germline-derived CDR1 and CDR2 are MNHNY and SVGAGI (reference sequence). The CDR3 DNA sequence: TGTGCCAGCAGTGAACCCCGACGTAGGAACACTGAAGCTTTCTTT. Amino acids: CASSEPRRRNTEAFF.

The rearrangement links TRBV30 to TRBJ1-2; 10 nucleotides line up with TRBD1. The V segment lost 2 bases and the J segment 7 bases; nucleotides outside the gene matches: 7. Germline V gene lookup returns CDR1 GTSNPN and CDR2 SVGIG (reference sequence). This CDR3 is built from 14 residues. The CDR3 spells CAWSSGTGVAGYTF. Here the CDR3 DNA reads TGTGCCTGGAGTTCCGGGACAGGGGTCGCTGGCTACACCTTC.

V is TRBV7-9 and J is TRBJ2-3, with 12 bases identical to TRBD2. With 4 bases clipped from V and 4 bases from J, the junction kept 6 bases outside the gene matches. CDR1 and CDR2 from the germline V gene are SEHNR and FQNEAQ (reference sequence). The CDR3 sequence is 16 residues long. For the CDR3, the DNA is TGTGCCAGCAGCTCGACTAGCGGGAGTGGCGCAGATACGCAGTATTTT. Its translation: CASSSTSGSGADTQYF.

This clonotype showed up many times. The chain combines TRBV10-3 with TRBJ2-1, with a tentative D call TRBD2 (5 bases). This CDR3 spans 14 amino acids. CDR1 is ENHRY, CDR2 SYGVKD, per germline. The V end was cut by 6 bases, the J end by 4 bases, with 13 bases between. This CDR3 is CAIRETSTYNEQFF. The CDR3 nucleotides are TGTGCCATCAGGGAAACTAGTACTTACAATGAGCAGTTCTTC.

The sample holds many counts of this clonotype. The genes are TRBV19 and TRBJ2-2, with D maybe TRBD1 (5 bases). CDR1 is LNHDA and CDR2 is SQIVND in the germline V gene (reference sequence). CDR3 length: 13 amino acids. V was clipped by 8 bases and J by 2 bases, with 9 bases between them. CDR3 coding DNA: TGTGCCAGTTCCAGGGTCAACACCGGGGAGCTGTTTTTT. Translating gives CASSRVNTGELFF.

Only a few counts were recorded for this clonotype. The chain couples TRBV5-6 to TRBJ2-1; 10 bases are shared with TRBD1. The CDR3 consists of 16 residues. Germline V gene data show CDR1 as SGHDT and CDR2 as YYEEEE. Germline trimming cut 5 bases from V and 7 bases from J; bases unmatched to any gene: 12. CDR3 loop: CASSREGQGKVNEQFF. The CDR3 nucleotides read TGTGCCAGCAGTCGAGAGGGACAGGGGAAGGTGAATGAGCAGTTCTTC.

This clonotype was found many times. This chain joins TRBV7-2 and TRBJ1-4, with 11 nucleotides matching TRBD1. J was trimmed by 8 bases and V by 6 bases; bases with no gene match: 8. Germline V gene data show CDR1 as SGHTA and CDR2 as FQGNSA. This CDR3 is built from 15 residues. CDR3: CASSPRTGGQEKLFF. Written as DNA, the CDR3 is TGTGCCAGCAGTCCTCGGACAGGGGGCCAGGAAAAACTGTTTTTT.

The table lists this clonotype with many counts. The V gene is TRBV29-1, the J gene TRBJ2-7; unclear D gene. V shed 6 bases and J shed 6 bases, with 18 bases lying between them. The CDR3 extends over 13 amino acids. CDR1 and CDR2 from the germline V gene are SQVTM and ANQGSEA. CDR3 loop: CSVRGVAYSEQYF. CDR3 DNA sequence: TGCAGCGTCCGAGGAGTAGCCTACTCCGAGCAGTACTTC.

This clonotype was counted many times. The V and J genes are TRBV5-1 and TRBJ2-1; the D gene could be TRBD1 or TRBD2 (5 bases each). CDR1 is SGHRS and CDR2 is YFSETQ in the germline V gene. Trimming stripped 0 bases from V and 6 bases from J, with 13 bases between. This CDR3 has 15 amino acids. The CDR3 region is CASSLVPGPSNEQFF. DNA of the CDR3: TGCGCCAGCAGCTTGGTTCCGGGGCCAAGCAATGAGCAGTTCTTC.

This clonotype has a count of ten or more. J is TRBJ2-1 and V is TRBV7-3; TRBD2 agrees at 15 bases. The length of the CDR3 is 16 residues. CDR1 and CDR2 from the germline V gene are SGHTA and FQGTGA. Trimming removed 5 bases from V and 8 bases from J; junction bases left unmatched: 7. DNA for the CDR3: TGTGCCAGCAGCCTAGGACTAGCGGGAGGGCCGGATGAGCAGTTCTTC. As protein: CASSLGLAGGPDEQFF.

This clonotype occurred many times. The CDR3 loop reads CASSLGNTAGQPQHF. The CDR3 nucleotides read TGTGCCAGCAGCTTAGGAAACACGGCCGGTCAGCCCCAGCATTTT. The rearrangement links TRBV7-2 to TRBJ1-5; D not resolved. Germline CDR1 and CDR2: SGHTA and FQGNSA. CDR3 size: 15 residues. V lost 1 base and J lost 6, with 13 bases in between.

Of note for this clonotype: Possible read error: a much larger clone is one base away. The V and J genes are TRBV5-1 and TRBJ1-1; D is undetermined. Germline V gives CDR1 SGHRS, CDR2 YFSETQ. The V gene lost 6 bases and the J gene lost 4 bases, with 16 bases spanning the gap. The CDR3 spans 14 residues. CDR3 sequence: CASTPEGVSTEAFF. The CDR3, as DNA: TGCGCCAGCACCCCTGAAGGCGTTAGCACTGAAGCTTTCTTT.

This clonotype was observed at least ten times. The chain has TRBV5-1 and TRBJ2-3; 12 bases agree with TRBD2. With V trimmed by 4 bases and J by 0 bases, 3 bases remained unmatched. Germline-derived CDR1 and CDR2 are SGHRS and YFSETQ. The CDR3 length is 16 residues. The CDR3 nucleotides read TGCGCCAGCAGCCCTGGGACTAGCGGGAGCACAGATACGCAGTATTTT. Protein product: CASSPGTSGSTDTQYF.

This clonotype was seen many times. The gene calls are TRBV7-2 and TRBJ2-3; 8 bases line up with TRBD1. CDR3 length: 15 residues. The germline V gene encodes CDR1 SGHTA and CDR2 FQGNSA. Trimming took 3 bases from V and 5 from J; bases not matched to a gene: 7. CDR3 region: CASSFQTGVLDTQYF. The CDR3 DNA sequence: TGTGCCAGCAGCTTCCAGACAGGGGTTTTAGATACGCAGTATTTT.

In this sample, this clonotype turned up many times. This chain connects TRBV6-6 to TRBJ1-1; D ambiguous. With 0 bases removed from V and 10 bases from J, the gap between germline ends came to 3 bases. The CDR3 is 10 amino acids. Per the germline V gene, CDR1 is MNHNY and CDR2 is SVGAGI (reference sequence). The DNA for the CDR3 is TGTGCCAGCAGTTACTCGATAGCTTTCTTT. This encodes CASSYSIAFF.